Below, one T cell receptor (beta chain) is given with its context. The data were obtained in a study of identical twins. In germline, CDR1 is LGHNA, CDR2 YNFKEQ. With 1 base clipped from V and 3 bases from J, the junction kept 14 bases outside the gene matches. The CDR3 contains 18 residues. From the 5' RACE reads, TCRdb called clonotypes with MiXCR, one entry per CDR3 protein. The table has roughly 290,000 distinct CDR3 sequences, 8% to 9% seen once. The sample was also linked to a second study, of yellow fever vaccine responses in identical twins.

The chain carries TRBV4-2 and TRBJ2-5; 7 bases are a match to TRBD2. The specimen was memory (CD45RO+) T cells sorted from blood. The TCR was taken from a young woman in good health. CDR3 amino acids: CASSQVVGGGGEKETQYF. The CDR3 nucleotides read TGTGCCAGCAGCCAAGTTGTTGGCGGGGGAGGCGAGAAAGAGACCCAGTACTTC.